Presented here are 22 T cell receptor beta chains from one specimen sequenced in a study of blood T cell repertoires in COVID-19. Produced via immunoSEQ multiplex PCR; TCRdb's table is partial and in-frame only. Seen here are some 400,000 clones, 90% observed once, and the top ten hold around 6.3%. Sequencing was performed on peripheral blood. These receptors were taken from a man in his late teens or twenties with active or convalescent COVID-19.

The CDR3 nucleotides read TGTGCCTGGAAGGACAGCTACGAGCAGTACTTC. Its protein is CAWKDSYEQYF. The chain is built from TRBV30 and TRBJ2-7, with a possible D match to TRBD1 (6 bases). Germline CDR1 reads GTSNPN; CDR2 reads SVGIG (reference sequence). The CDR3 extends over 11 amino acids. Trimming left V 4 bases short and J 3 bases short, with 7 bases between.

The chain uses TRBV4-1 and TRBJ2-2; a possible D gene is TRBD2 (5 bases). CDR1 and CDR2 (germline): MGHRA, YSYEKL. V lost 0 bases and J lost 5, with 13 bases in between. There are 16 residues in the CDR3. CDR3 nucleotide sequence: TGCGCCAGCAGCCAAGATAACGAGGGTAGAACCGGGGAGCTGTTTTTT. The encoded protein is CASSQDNEGRTGELFF.

V usage is TRBV7-2 and J usage is TRBJ1-6, with 8 bases aligning to TRBD1. Germline CDR1 SGHTA, CDR2 FQGNSA. This CDR3 contains 18 residues. Losses at the gene ends were 3 bases for V and 8 bases for J; bases not matched to a gene: 15. The CDR3 spells CASSFGRGHTQSYSPLHF. The CDR3 region has the DNA TGTGCCAGCAGCTTCGGCAGGGGGCATACCCAATCTTATTCACCCCTCCACTTT.

The chain recombines TRBV2 with TRBJ1-1; D not resolved. With 4 bases removed from V and 1 base from J, the gap between germline ends came to 7 bases. Germline V lookup: CDR1 SNHLY, CDR2 FYNNEI. This CDR3 is built from 13 residues. CDR3 region: CASSVTPNTEAFF. Written as DNA, the CDR3 is TGTGCCAGCAGTGTGACACCGAACACTGAAGCTTTCTTT.

The chain is built from TRBV6-4 and TRBJ2-1; 8 positions agree with TRBD2. The germline V gene has CDR1 MRHNA and CDR2 SNTAGT. The CDR3 covers 17 residues. V gave up 3 bases and J gave up 4 bases; unmatched junction bases: 11. DNA for the CDR3: TGTGCCAGCAGTGAAGGACCACTAGCGGACGAATACAATGAGCAGTTCTTC. Encoded protein: CASSEGPLADEYNEQFF.

The V gene is TRBV7-9, the J gene TRBJ1-5; 9 bases match TRBD1. The V and J ends lost 1 base and 6 bases, in that order; junction bases with no gene match: 10. CDR3 length equals 17 residues. The germline V gene has CDR1 SEHNR and CDR2 FQNEAQ (reference sequence). CDR3 coding DNA: TGTGCCAGCAGCTTAGAAACCGGGACAGGGTATGTTCAGCCCCAGCATTTT. Translating it yields CASSLETGTGYVQPQHF.

The chain combines TRBV4-2 with TRBJ2-7; no firm D call. Trimming cost V 1 base and J 0 bases, with 10 bases left between them. Germline CDR1 reads LGHNA; CDR2 reads YNFKEQ. The CDR3 contains 15 residues. Here the CDR3 DNA reads TGTGCCAGCAGCCAAGGGCCCGATCGCTCCTACGAGCAGTACTTC. It translates to CASSQGPDRSYEQYF.

The gene calls are TRBV19 and TRBJ2-3; 7 positions match TRBD1. The ends lost 7 bases at V and 11 bases at J; junction bases unmatched: 6. Germline CDR1 is LNHDA and CDR2 is SQIVND (reference sequence). CDR3 length equals 11 residues. CDR3 nucleotides: TGTGCCAGTACCCTGGGACAGCAGCAGTATTTT. Translating it yields CASTLGQQQYF.

The rearrangement uses TRBV7-2 and TRBJ2-7; 9 bases map to TRBD1. The junction had 10 bases not matched to a gene; V was cut back by 5 bases and J by 2 bases. CDR1 is SGHTA and CDR2 is FQGNSA in the germline V gene. The CDR3 consists of 16 residues. The CDR3 here is CASSALVGQGAYEQYF. The CDR3 bases are TGTGCCAGCAGCGCCCTCGTGGGACAGGGCGCCTACGAGCAGTACTTC.

The genes are TRBV11-3 and TRBJ1-1; 7 positions match TRBD1. Germline CDR1 is SGHNT and CDR2 is YENEEA. The CDR3 contains 13 residues. The ends lost 5 bases at V and 4 bases at J; junction bases unmatched: 4. CDR3 in amino acids: CASSDRVGTEAFF. Written as DNA, the CDR3 is TGTGCCAGCAGCGACAGGGTGGGCACTGAAGCTTTCTTT.

The CDR3 spells CASSVADRGGRHTIYF. The CDR3 DNA reads as TGTGCCAGCAGCGTAGCCGACAGGGGCGGTAGGCACACCATATATTTT. This chain joins TRBV9 and TRBJ1-3; 8 bases fit TRBD1. This CDR3 comprises 16 residues. Per germline, CDR1 SGDLS and CDR2 YYNGEE. V was pared by 0 bases and J by 8 bases, with 10 bases of the junction left unmatched.

The chain uses TRBV9 and TRBJ2-5, with D unresolved. This CDR3 contains 15 residues. V lost 0 bases and J 3 bases, leaving 12 bases between the germline ends. Per the germline V gene, CDR1 is SGDLS and CDR2 is YYNGEE. In nucleotides, the CDR3 is TGTGCCAGCAGCGTAGGGTTAGTGGAGAAAGAGACCCAGTACTTC. Amino acids: CASSVGLVEKETQYF.

The gene calls are TRBV7-6 and TRBJ1-1, with D hard to call. The germline V gene has CDR1 SGHVS and CDR2 FNYEAQ. The CDR3 spans 13 residues. Trimming pared 1 base from V and 4 bases from J, leaving 7 bases between. CDR3 protein: CASSLERGTEAFF. The CDR3, as DNA: TGTGCCAGCAGCTTAGAGCGCGGCACTGAAGCTTTCTTT.

This clone appeared a single time. The chain uses TRBV7-9 and TRBJ2-7, with 10 nucleotides matching TRBD1. The CDR3 has 15 amino acids. Germline V lookup: CDR1 SEHNR, CDR2 FQNEAQ (reference sequence). J lost 2 bases, V lost 5 bases, and 6 bases had no gene match. CDR3: CASSPGQGRAYEQYF. The CDR3 nucleotides are TGTGCCAGCAGCCCGGGACAGGGGAGGGCCTACGAGCAGTACTTC. Based on the CDR3 plus reference TRBV7-9 and TRBJ2-7, the full variable domain is DTGVSQNPRHKITKRGQNVTFRCDPISEHNRLYWYRQTLGQGPEFLTYFQNEAQLEKSRLLSDRFSAERPKGSFSTLEIQRTEQGDSAMYLCASSPGQGRAYEQYFGPGTRLTVT.

This clone has only one observation. The chain uses TRBV27 and TRBJ1-5; D gene ambiguous. Germline V gene sequence: CDR1 MNHEY, CDR2 SMNVEV (reference sequence). This CDR3 is built from 14 residues. With 3 bases removed from V and 6 bases from J, the gap between germline ends came to 12 bases. The CDR3 protein is CASSFGGFGQPQHF. CDR3 nucleotide sequence: TGTGCCAGCAGTTTTGGAGGCTTTGGTCAGCCCCAGCATTTT.

CDR3 sequence (DNA): TGCAGCGTTGACTGGCAGGGCCGCACAGATACGCAGTATTTT. This translates into CSVDWQGRTDTQYF. This sequence joins TRBV29-1 and TRBJ2-3, with D possibly being TRBD1 (5 bases). Germline V gene sequence: CDR1 SQVTM, CDR2 ANQGSEA. V was pared by 3 bases and J by 1 base, with 11 bases between. The CDR3 sequence is 14 residues long.

The chain uses TRBV29-1 and TRBJ1-1, with 7 nucleotides matching TRBD1. CDR3 length: 14 residues. Per germline, CDR1 SQVTM and CDR2 ANQGSEA. Trimming cost V 8 bases and J 5 bases; bases outside gene matches: 14. In DNA form, the CDR3 reads TGCAGCTTCTTAGATACAGGGGTGGCGACTGAAGCTTTCTTT. Translated: CSFLDTGVATEAFF.

The rearrangement links TRBV10-3 to TRBJ2-5; 9 nucleotides agree with TRBD1. V lost 6 bases and J lost 5; bases outside the gene matches: 7. The germline V gene has CDR1 ENHRY and CDR2 SYGVKD. The CDR3 spans 14 residues. The CDR3 sequence: CAIRGQGWEETQYF. For the CDR3, the DNA is TGTGCCATCAGGGGACAGGGATGGGAGGAGACCCAGTACTTC.

This rearrangement joins TRBV6-5 to TRBJ1-1, with unresolved D. The V gene lost 7 bases and the J gene lost 0 bases, with 6 bases spanning the gap. The CDR3 has 12 amino acids. CDR1 and CDR2 from the germline V gene are MNHEY and SVGAGI. CDR3 in amino acids: CASIFMNTEAFF. The CDR3 DNA reads TGTGCCAGCATCTTTATGAACACTGAAGCTTTCTTT.

This chain joins TRBV11-2 and TRBJ1-1; 7 bases match TRBD1. The J segment lost 8 bases and the V segment lost 5 bases, leaving 5 bases of the junction unmatched. The germline gives CDR1 SGHAT, CDR2 FQNNGV. The CDR3 loop spans 12 amino acids. CDR3 sequence: CASSPRTGEAFF. The CDR3 DNA sequence: TGTGCCAGCAGCCCAAGGACAGGCGAAGCTTTCTTT. Together with reference TRBV11-2 and TRBJ1-1, the CDR3 gives the full variable domain: EAGVAQSPRYKIIEKRQSVAFWCNPISGHATLYWYQQILGQGPKLLIQFQNNGVVDDSQLPKDRFSAERLKGVDSTLKIQPAKLEDSAVYLCASSPRTGEAFFGQGTRLTVV.

The chain has TRBV19 and TRBJ1-2, with TRBD1 identical over 7 bases. After removal of 9 bases from V and 4 bases from J, the junction contained 14 bases not matched to a gene. Per germline, CDR1 LNHDA and CDR2 SQIVND (reference sequence). The length of the CDR3 is 15 residues. The CDR3: CASQNQKTGSYGYTF. DNA of the CDR3: TGTGCCAGCCAGAACCAGAAGACAGGGAGCTATGGCTACACCTTC.

This sequence joins TRBV12-3 or TRBV12-4 and TRBJ1-5, with TRBD1 matching 8 bases. The V segment lost 8 bases and the J segment 4 bases; nucleotides outside the gene matches: 4. The length of the CDR3 is 13 residues. CDR3 protein: CASGTGLNQPQHF. CDR3 nucleotides: TGTGCCAGCGGGACAGGACTTAATCAGCCCCAGCATTTT.